This is a list of T cell receptor beta chains from one sample in a study of T cell responses to AZD1222 COVID-19 vaccine. TCRdb keeps only in-frame clones here, not all; method: immunoSEQ multiplex PCR. The sample includes some 110,000 clones, about 90% seen only once; the top ten take around 1.4%. The starting material was peripheral blood, obtained 28 days after the second AZD1222 dose. The source of these receptors is an adult who received the AZD1222 COVID-19 vaccine. CDR3s include the opening cysteine and the closing phenylalanine or tryptophan. D genes are given only for firm matches. Clone sizes are given selectively: once, few, many, or a class where the clone is expanded.

j_call | d_call | v_call | clone_size | cdr3_aa | cdr3_nt
TRBJ1-3 | TRBD1 | TRBV28 | . | CASSSPGTAQNRNTIYF | TGTGCCAGCAGTTCGCCCGGGACAGCCCAAAATCGAAACACCATATATTTT
TRBJ1-3 | . | TRBV7-8 | . | CASSLARGLSGNTIYF | TGTGCCAGCAGCTTAGCGAGGGGACTCTCTGGAAACACCATATATTTT
TRBJ1-6 | . | TRBV7-2 | . | CASSTSGTPLHF | TGTGCCAGCAGCACATCCGGGACCCCCCTCCACTTT
TRBJ2-5 | TRBD1 | TRBV18 | . | CASSQRQGETQYF | TGTGCCAGCTCACAAAGACAGGGGGAGACCCAGTACTTC
TRBJ2-5 | TRBD1 | TRBV4-2 | . | CASSQFSGGPETQYF | TGTGCCAGCAGCCAATTCTCAGGGGGCCCTGAGACCCAGTACTTC
TRBJ2-1 | . | TRBV30 | . | CAWSVQGWDEQFF | TGTGCCTGGAGTGTCCAGGGGTGGGATGAGCAGTTCTTC
TRBJ1-1 | TRBD1 | TRBV18 | few | CASSPGQRYTEAFF | TGTGCCAGCTCACCGGGACAGAGATACACTGAAGCTTTCTTT
TRBJ1-5 | TRBD1 | TRBV28 | . | CASSLSGQGYQPQHF | TGTGCCAGCAGTTTATCGGGACAGGGTTATCAGCCCCAGCATTTT
TRBJ2-5 | TRBD2 | TRBV4-2 | few | CASSPHSGTSGTQYF | TGTGCCAGCAGCCCACACTCCGGGACTAGCGGGACCCAGTACTTC
TRBJ2-7 | TRBD2 | TRBV18 | . | CASSPMGLGGTEQYF | TGTGCCAGCTCACCAATGGGACTAGGAGGGACCGAGCAGTACTTC
TRBJ1-5 | . | TRBV5-5 | . | CASSLTSQTDQPQHF | TGTGCCAGCAGCTTGACCTCACAGACGGATCAGCCCCAGCATTTT